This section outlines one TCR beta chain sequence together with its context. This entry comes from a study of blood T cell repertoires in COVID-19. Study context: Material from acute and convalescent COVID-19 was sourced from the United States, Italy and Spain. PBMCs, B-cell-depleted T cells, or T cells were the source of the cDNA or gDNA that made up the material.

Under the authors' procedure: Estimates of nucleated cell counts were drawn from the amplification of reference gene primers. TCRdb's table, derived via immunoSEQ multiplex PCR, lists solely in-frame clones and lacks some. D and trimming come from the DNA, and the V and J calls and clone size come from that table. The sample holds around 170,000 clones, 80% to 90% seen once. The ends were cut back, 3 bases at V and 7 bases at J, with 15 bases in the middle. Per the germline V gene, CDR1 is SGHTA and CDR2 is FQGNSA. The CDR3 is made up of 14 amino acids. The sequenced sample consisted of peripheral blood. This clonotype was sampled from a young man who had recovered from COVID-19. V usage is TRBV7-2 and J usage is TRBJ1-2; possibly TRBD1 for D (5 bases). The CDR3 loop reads CASSFPRQGIGYTF. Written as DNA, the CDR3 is TGTGCCAGCAGCTTCCCGCGGCAGGGAATTGGCTACACCTTC.